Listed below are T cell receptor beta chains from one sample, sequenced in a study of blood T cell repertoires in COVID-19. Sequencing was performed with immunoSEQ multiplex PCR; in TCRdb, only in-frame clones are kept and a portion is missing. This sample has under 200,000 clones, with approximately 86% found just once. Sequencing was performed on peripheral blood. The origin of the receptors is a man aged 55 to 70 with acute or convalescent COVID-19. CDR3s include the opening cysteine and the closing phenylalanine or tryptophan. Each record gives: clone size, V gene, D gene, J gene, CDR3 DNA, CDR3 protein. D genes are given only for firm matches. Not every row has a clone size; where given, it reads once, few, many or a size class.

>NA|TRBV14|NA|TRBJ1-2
TGTGCCAGCAGCCAAGATCTTTTAGGGGCCGGCTATGGCTACACCTTC
CASSQDLLGAGYGYTF
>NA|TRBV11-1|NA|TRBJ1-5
TGTGCCAGCGCCTGGGCCCACAATCAGCCCCAGCATTTT
CASAWAHNQPQHF
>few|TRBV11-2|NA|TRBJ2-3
TGTGCCAGCAACTTAGGCGGGCATACGCAGTATTTT
CASNLGGHTQYF
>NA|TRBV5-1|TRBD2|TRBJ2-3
TGCGCCAGCAGCTTGGAGGCTAGCGGGATGGGCACAGATACGCAGTATTTT
CASSLEASGMGTDTQYF
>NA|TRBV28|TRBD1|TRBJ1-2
TGTGCCAGCAGCGCCCACCCAGGGGGCGGGTATGGCTACACCTTC
CASSAHPGGGYGYTF
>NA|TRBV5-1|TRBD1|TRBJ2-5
TGCGCCAGCGTCCAGGGGGCTGGAGAGACCCAGTACTTC
CASVQGAGETQYF
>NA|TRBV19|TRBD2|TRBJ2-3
TGTGCCAGTAGTGCTCTAGCGGGAGCGGCAGATACGCAGTATTTT
CASSALAGAADTQYF
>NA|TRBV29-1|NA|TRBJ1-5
TGCAGCGTTGTAGAATATAGCAATCAGCCCCAGCATTTT
CSVVEYSNQPQHF
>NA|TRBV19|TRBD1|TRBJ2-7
TGTGCCAGTAGTCCTACGGCCGGGACAGGAAAGCCCGAGCAGTACTTC
CASSPTAGTGKPEQYF
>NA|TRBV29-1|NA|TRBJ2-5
TGCAGCGCTCTCAGGGCCCTCCAAGAGACCCAGTACTTC
CSALRALQETQYF
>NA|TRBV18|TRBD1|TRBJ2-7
TGTGCCAGCTCACCACCGACAGGGTTCTACGAGCAGTACTTC
CASSPPTGFYEQYF
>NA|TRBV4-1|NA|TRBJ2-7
TGCGCCAGCAGCCAAGATCCCTTCTACGAGCAGTACTTC
CASSQDPFYEQYF
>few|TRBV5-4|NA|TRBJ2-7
TGTGCCAGCAGCTTCGGCGGTCACTACGAGCAGTACTTC
CASSFGGHYEQYF
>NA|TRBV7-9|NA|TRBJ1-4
TGTGCCAGCAGCCTGGGCGGGGGGACGGAAAAACTGTTTTTT
CASSLGGGTEKLFF
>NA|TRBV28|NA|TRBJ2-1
TGTGCCAGCAGTTTCGGCAGTCCGGGGAATGAGCAGTTCTTC
CASSFGSPGNEQFF
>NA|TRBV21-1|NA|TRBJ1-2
TGTGCCAGCAGCAAAGATGCCCGGGACTCGCGTAACTATGGCTACACCTTC
CASSKDARDSRNYGYTF
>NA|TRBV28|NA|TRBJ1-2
TGTGCCAGCAGTTCCCCCACAGATGGGGGGTCGGGCTTCTATGGCTACACCTTC
CASSSPTDGGSGFYGYTF
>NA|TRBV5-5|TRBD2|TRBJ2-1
TGTGCCAGCAGTTCGATTAGCGGGAGGGTCAATGAGCAGTTCTTC
CASSSISGRVNEQFF
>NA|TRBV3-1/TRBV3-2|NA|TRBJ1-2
TGTGCCAGCAGCCAACCCCCGGGGATCTATGGCTACACCTTC
CASSQPPGIYGYTF
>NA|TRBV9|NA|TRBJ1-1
TGTGCCAGCAGCGACCCTCAGGAACACACTGAAGCTTTCTTT
CASSDPQEHTEAFF
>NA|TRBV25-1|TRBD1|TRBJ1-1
TGTGCCAGCAGTGAATGGGGCAGGGGGACTGAAGCTTTCTTT
CASSEWGRGTEAFF
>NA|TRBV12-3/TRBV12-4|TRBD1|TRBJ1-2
TGTGCCAGCATTGGGGACAGCTACTATGGCTACACCTTC
CASIGDSYYGYTF
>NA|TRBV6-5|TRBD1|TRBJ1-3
TGTGCCAGGTCGGACAGGGTTAGAAACACCATATATTTT
CARSDRVRNTIYF
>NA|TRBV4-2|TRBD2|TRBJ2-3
TGTGCCAGCAGCCTGCGGGAGGCCCGAAGCACAGATACGCAGTATTTT
CASSLREARSTDTQYF
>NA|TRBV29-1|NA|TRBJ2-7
TGCAGCGTTGGGGCCGTAGATTCCTACGAGCAGTACTTC
CSVGAVDSYEQYF
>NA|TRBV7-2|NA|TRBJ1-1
TGTGCCAGCAGCCCCCAGGTGGGGAACACTGAAGCTTTCTTT
CASSPQVGNTEAFF
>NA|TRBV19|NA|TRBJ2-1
TGTGCCAGTAGTGCGGGACTTGCCTACAATGAGCAGTTCTTC
CASSAGLAYNEQFF
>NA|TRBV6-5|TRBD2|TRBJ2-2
TGTGCCAGCAGTTGGGGACTAGCCGTAAACACCGGGGAGCTGTTTTTT
CASSWGLAVNTGELFF
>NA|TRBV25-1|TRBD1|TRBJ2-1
TGTGCCAGCAGTGTCGCAGGGGGAAACAATGAGCAGTTCTTC
CASSVAGGNNEQFF